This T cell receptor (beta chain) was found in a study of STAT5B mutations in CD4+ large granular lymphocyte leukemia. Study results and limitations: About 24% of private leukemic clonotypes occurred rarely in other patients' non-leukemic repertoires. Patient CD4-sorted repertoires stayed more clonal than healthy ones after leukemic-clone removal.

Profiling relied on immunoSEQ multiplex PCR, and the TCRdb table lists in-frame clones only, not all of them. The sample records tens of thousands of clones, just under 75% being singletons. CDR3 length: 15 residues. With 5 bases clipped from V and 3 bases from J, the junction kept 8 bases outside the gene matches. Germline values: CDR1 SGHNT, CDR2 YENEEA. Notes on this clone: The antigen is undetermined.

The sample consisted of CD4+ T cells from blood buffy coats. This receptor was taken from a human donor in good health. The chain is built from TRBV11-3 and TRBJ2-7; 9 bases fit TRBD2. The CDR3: CASSPTERGDYEQYV. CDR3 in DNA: TGTGCCAGCAGCCCGACTGAGCGGGGGGACTACGAGCAGTACGTC.